This passage covers 30 T cell receptor beta chains from one sample sequenced in a study of technical replicates of blood from a handful of donors. Generated by immunoSEQ multiplex PCR, the TCRdb table keeps only in-frame clones and is missing some. In the table there are around 70,000 clones, approximately 95% of which are singletons. Sequenced sample: T cells isolated from PBMCs. The receptors were sampled from a human donor in good health.

V and J are TRBV7-8 and TRBJ2-7; D might be TRBD1 (6 bases). This CDR3 has 14 amino acids. Germline values: CDR1 SGHVS, CDR2 FQNEAQ. Trimming pared 7 bases from V and 4 bases from J, leaving 17 bases between. The CDR3 loop is CASNGQNLPYEQYF. The DNA of the CDR3 is TGTGCCAGCAACGGACAGAATCTCCCTTACGAGCAGTACTTC.

The rearrangement links TRBV19 to TRBJ1-5; 10 bases line up with TRBD1. Losses at the gene ends were 7 bases for V and 1 base for J; bases not matched to a gene: 1. This CDR3 region has 14 residues. Germline assignment: CDR1 LNHDA and CDR2 SQIVND (reference sequence). The CDR3 region is CASKGQGSNQPQHF. In nucleotides, the CDR3 is TGTGCCAGTAAGGGACAGGGGAGCAATCAGCCCCAGCATTTT.

The chain uses TRBV7-9 and TRBJ2-5; 10 bases are shared with TRBD1. CDR3 length equals 14 residues. Germline CDR1 SEHNR, CDR2 FQNEAQ (reference sequence). V lost 5 bases to trimming and J lost 6 bases; unmatched junction nucleotides: 6. CDR3 protein: CASSGQGVRKTQYF. DNA of the CDR3: TGTGCCAGCAGCGGACAGGGGGTCCGCAAGACCCAGTACTTC.

The rearrangement joins TRBV6-1 to TRBJ1-4; 8 nucleotides align to TRBD1. Germline CDR1 is MNHNS and CDR2 is SASEGT. CDR3 size: 14 residues. Losses at the gene ends were 6 bases for V and 3 bases for J; bases not matched to a gene: 3. DNA for the CDR3: TGTGCCAGCAGGGGACAGGCCGCTAATGAAAAACTGTTTTTT. It translates to CASRGQAANEKLFF.

The chain carries TRBV7-2 and TRBJ1-1, with D possibly being TRBD1 (5 bases). The germline gives CDR1 SGHTA, CDR2 FQGNSA. V was clipped by 3 bases and J by 5 bases, with 16 bases between them. The CDR3 loop spans 15 amino acids. CDR3 amino acids: CASSFSFRQGTEAFF. CDR3 nucleotide sequence: TGTGCCAGCAGCTTCTCATTCCGTCAGGGAACTGAAGCTTTCTTT.

The genes are TRBV15 and TRBJ1-5; TRBD1 matches 8 bases. The V gene's germline CDR1 is LNHNV and CDR2 YYDKDF (reference sequence). Losses at the gene ends were 6 bases for V and 5 bases for J; bases not matched to a gene: 6. This CDR3 is 14 amino acids long. CDR3 loop: CATSSDRGDQPQHF. In nucleotides, the CDR3 is TGTGCCACCAGTAGTGACAGGGGAGATCAGCCCCAGCATTTT.

This chain links TRBV30 with TRBJ1-2; tentatively, D is TRBD1 (5 bases). The V gene's germline CDR1 is GTSNPN and CDR2 SVGIG (reference sequence). Deletions cut 1 base from V and 4 bases from J, with 13 bases between. CDR3 length equals 14 residues. The DNA of the CDR3 is TGTGCCTGGAGTGGGGCCGGGGACTCCTATGGCTACACCTTC. It specifies CAWSGAGDSYGYTF. The whole variable domain, remainder taken from reference TRBV30 and TRBJ1-2, is SQTIHQWPATLVQPVGSPLSLECTVEGTSNPNLYWYRQAAGRGLQLLFYSVGIGQISSEVPQNLSASRPQDRQFILSSKKLLLSDSGFYLCAWSGAGDSYGYTFGSGTRLTVV.

V is TRBV5-6 and J is TRBJ1-1; D unresolved. Germline CDR1 reads SGHDT; CDR2 reads YYEEEE. This CDR3 spans 18 amino acids. V was trimmed by 0 bases and J by 4 bases, leaving 22 bases between them. CDR3 region: CASSLVFQASPRITEAFF. For the CDR3, the DNA is TGTGCCAGCAGCTTGGTATTCCAGGCGTCCCCTCGCATCACTGAAGCTTTCTTT. The full variable domain, with the rest looked up from reference TRBV5-6 and TRBJ1-1, is DAGVTQSPTHLIKTRGQQVTLRCSPKSGHDTVSWYQQALGQGPQFIFQYYEEEERQRGNFPDRFSGHQFPNYSSELNVNALLLGDSALYLCASSLVFQASPRITEAFFGQGTRLTVV.

The rearrangement joins TRBV30 to TRBJ2-2; D might be TRBD1 (5 bases). V lost 4 bases, J lost 4 bases, and 19 bases lay in between. Looked up from germline, CDR1 is GTSNPN and CDR2 is SVGIG (reference sequence). This CDR3 spans 16 amino acids. This chain's CDR3 is CAWKPPALRVTGELFF. CDR3 sequence (DNA): TGTGCCTGGAAGCCGCCCGCCCTCAGGGTCACCGGGGAGCTGTTTTTT.

The chain combines TRBV5-4 with TRBJ2-3; D is uncertain. The CDR3 covers 14 residues. The V end was cut by 4 bases, the J end by 2 bases, with 11 bases between. The germline gives CDR1 SGHNT, CDR2 YYREEE (reference sequence). CDR3 in amino acids: CASSPATYTDTQYF. Here the CDR3 DNA reads TGTGCCAGCAGCCCCGCTACCTACACAGATACGCAGTATTTT.

CDR3 protein: CASSRERANTGELFF. The CDR3 coding sequence is TGCGCCAGCAGCCGGGAGCGGGCGAACACCGGGGAGCTGTTTTTT. The chain recombines TRBV4-1 with TRBJ2-2; possible D gene TRBD2, 6 bases. Germline CDR1 MGHRA, CDR2 YSYEKL. V was pared by 4 bases and J by 0 bases, with 9 bases between. CDR3 size: 15 residues.

The chain is built from TRBV29-1 and TRBJ2-7, with 8 nucleotides matching TRBD1. Germline CDR1 SQVTM, CDR2 ANQGSEA. V shed 8 bases and J 4 bases; nucleotides not matched to a gene: 13. The CDR3 extends over 14 amino acids. The CDR3 bases are TGCAGCACCTCTTTCGGGCAGGGGGCTTACGAGCAGTACTTC. It specifies CSTSFGQGAYEQYF.

The chain combines TRBV4-1 with TRBJ2-5, with D possibly matching TRBD2 (5 bases). The CDR3 runs to 15 residues. V was cut by 1 base and J by 0 bases, with 9 bases left in between. The germline CDR1 and CDR2 sequences are MGHRA and YSYEKL. This CDR3 is CASSQGGSNQETQYF. CDR3 sequence (DNA): TGCGCCAGCAGCCAAGGAGGGAGCAACCAAGAGACCCAGTACTTC.

This clone appeared once. The CDR3 nucleotides are TGCAGCGTTAAGTCAGGGGCCTACGAGCAGTACTTC. It encodes CSVKSGAYEQYF. This chain connects TRBV29-1 to TRBJ2-7, with a weak D call TRBD1 (6 bases). Germline assignment: CDR1 SQVTM and CDR2 ANQGSEA. The CDR3 consists of 12 residues. V was cut by 5 bases and J by 2 bases, with 10 bases left in between.

The rearrangement uses TRBV6-1 and TRBJ1-2, with D maybe TRBD1 (6 bases). Looked up from germline, CDR1 is MNHNS and CDR2 is SASEGT. Trimming removed 7 bases from V and 1 base from J, with 10 bases in between. The CDR3 runs 13 residues. CDR3 sequence (DNA): TGTGCCAGCATTGGGGGCGTTAACTATGGCTACACCTTC. Encoded protein: CASIGGVNYGYTF.

V gene TRBV5-4 combines with J gene TRBJ2-3; possible D gene TRBD1, 5 bases. CDR1 and CDR2 from the germline V gene are SGHNT and YYREEE (reference sequence). V was clipped by 2 bases and J by 2 bases, with 9 bases between them. CDR3 size: 14 residues. This CDR3 reads CASSFDSYTDTQYF. CDR3 nucleotides: TGTGCCAGCAGCTTTGACAGCTACACAGATACGCAGTATTTT.

This chain links TRBV7-2 with TRBJ2-1, with a tentative D call TRBD2 (5 bases). Germline assignment: CDR1 SGHTA and CDR2 FQGNSA. The CDR3 extends over 12 amino acids. The ends were cut back, 7 bases at V and 8 bases at J, with 12 bases in the middle. The CDR3 bases are TGTGCCAGCACCCCTGGGGAGTATGAGCAGTTCTTC. Encoded protein: CASTPGEYEQFF.

The chain joins TRBV7-6 to TRBJ1-5; D unresolved. Germline values: CDR1 SGHVS, CDR2 FNYEAQ. The V gene lost 0 bases and the J gene lost 3 bases, with 6 bases spanning the gap. The CDR3 is 14 amino acids. CDR3 region: CASSLAPNNQPQHF. The CDR3 bases are TGTGCCAGCAGCTTAGCCCCCAACAATCAGCCCCAGCATTTT.

This clone was counted once. The chain uses TRBV7-9 and TRBJ2-2; D is perhaps TRBD1 (6 bases). With 4 bases removed from V and 9 bases from J, the gap between germline ends came to 21 bases. The CDR3 sequence is 16 residues long. Germline loops: CDR1 SEHNR, CDR2 FQNEAQ (reference sequence). CDR3 region: CASSSAGRGPHRELFF. The DNA of the CDR3 is TGTGCCAGCAGCTCCGCGGGCAGGGGACCCCACCGGGAGCTGTTTTTT.

This chain links TRBV5-6 with TRBJ1-1; maybe TRBD1 (6 bases). CDR1 is SGHDT, CDR2 YYEEEE, per germline. V lost 4 bases and J 2 bases, leaving 12 bases between the germline ends. This CDR3 is 14 amino acids long. DNA for the CDR3: TGTGCCAGCAGCCTAGGGACACGCAACACTGAAGCTTTCTTT. Translation gives CASSLGTRNTEAFF. Variable domain in full (rest from reference TRBV5-6 and TRBJ1-1): DAGVTQSPTHLIKTRGQQVTLRCSPKSGHDTVSWYQQALGQGPQFIFQYYEEEERQRGNFPDRFSGHQFPNYSSELNVNALLLGDSALYLCASSLGTRNTEAFFGQGTRLTVV.

This chain links TRBV5-4 with TRBJ2-1; 11 bases match TRBD2. Looked up from germline, CDR1 is SGHNT and CDR2 is YYREEE (reference sequence). The junction had 4 bases not matched to a gene; V was cut back by 4 bases and J by 1 base. The CDR3 sequence is 16 residues long. The CDR3 loop is CASSAGTSGSYNEQFF. The CDR3 bases are TGTGCCAGCAGCGCTGGGACTAGCGGTTCCTACAATGAGCAGTTCTTC.

The chain carries TRBV6-1 and TRBJ1-5; D possibly corresponds to TRBD1 (6 bases). The germline gives CDR1 MNHNS, CDR2 SASEGT. Trimming stripped 7 bases from V and 2 bases from J, with 12 bases between. This CDR3 has 14 residues. The CDR3 DNA is TGTGCCAGCAACGGGGCAGGGGGCAATCAGCCCCAGCATTTT. Its protein product is CASNGAGGNQPQHF.

The chain carries TRBV7-9 and TRBJ1-5; 7 positions agree with TRBD1. Germline assignment: CDR1 SEHNR and CDR2 FQNEAQ (reference sequence). CDR3 length equals 14 residues. V lost 5 bases to trimming and J lost 1 base; unmatched junction nucleotides: 2. CDR3 sequence reads: CASSKGASNQPQHF. As DNA, the CDR3 is TGTGCCAGCAGCAAGGGGGCCAGCAATCAGCCCCAGCATTTT.

In its sample, this clone was seen once. The J gene is TRBJ2-1, the V gene TRBV29-1, with 8 bases identical to TRBD2. Looked up from germline, CDR1 is SQVTM and CDR2 is ANQGSEA. Trimming took 3 bases from V and 8 from J; bases not matched to a gene: 12. The CDR3 consists of 15 residues. This CDR3 is CSVEGQRENSDEQFF. The CDR3 coding sequence is TGCAGCGTTGAGGGGCAGCGGGAGAATTCGGATGAGCAGTTCTTC.

The chain is built from TRBV11-2 and TRBJ2-7; 9 bases line up with TRBD1. Germline V lookup: CDR1 SGHAT, CDR2 FQNNGV. The CDR3 is made up of 14 amino acids. Trimming removed 4 bases from V and 3 bases from J; junction bases left unmatched: 4. CDR3 coding DNA: TGTGCCAGCAGCTGGGGGACAGGGCTCTACGAGCAGTACTTC. Encoded protein: CASSWGTGLYEQYF.

The chain carries TRBV5-1 and TRBJ2-7, with 7 bases lining up with TRBD1. The germline CDR1 and CDR2 sequences are SGHRS and YFSETQ. This CDR3 is built from 14 residues. V trimming: 3 bases; J trimming: 3 bases; junction bases outside the gene matches: 6. CDR3 nucleotides: TGCGCCAGCAGCTCCTCCGGGACAGTCTACGAGCAGTACTTC. Amino acid sequence: CASSSSGTVYEQYF.

Only one count was recorded for this clone. The chain couples TRBV11-3 to TRBJ2-2; D not resolved. Germline V gene lookup returns CDR1 SGHNT and CDR2 YENEEA. CDR3 length: 14 amino acids. Trimming shortened V by 1 base and J by 4 bases, and 7 bases separated the two germline ends. The CDR3 DNA reads as TGTGCCAGCAGCTTAGCGTTTCCCACCGGGGAGCTGTTTTTT. Protein product: CASSLAFPTGELFF.

This chain links TRBV5-1 with TRBJ2-7; TRBD1 aligns across 9 bases. V was pared by 3 bases and J by 8 bases, with 12 bases of the junction left unmatched. This CDR3 region has 15 residues. Per germline, CDR1 SGHRS and CDR2 YFSETQ. This chain's CDR3 is CASSSGTGTYIQQYF. CDR3 in DNA: TGCGCCAGCAGCTCGGGGACAGGGACTTATATCCAGCAGTACTTC.

This chain links TRBV29-1 with TRBJ1-2, with 7 bases that match TRBD1. J lost 7 bases, V lost 6 bases, and 11 bases had no gene match. The CDR3 sequence is 13 residues long. Germline V gene sequence: CDR1 SQVTM, CDR2 ANQGSEA. The CDR3, as DNA: TGCAGCGTCGAAAACGACAGGGTTCTTGGCTACACCTTC. It is translated as CSVENDRVLGYTF.

V usage is TRBV19 and J usage is TRBJ1-5; 8 bases agree with TRBD1. CDR1 and CDR2 from the germline V gene are LNHDA and SQIVND (reference sequence). V lost 6 bases to trimming and J lost 4 bases; unmatched junction nucleotides: 11. The CDR3 runs to 16 residues. The DNA for the CDR3 is TGTGCCAGTAGCAGCCCACAGACAGGGGAAAATCAGCCCCAGCATTTT. It specifies CASSSPQTGENQPQHF.